This T cell receptor beta chain is from a study of blood T cell repertoires in COVID-19. Libraries were prepared by immunoSEQ multiplex PCR; TCRdb keeps only in-frame clonotypes and omits some of them. The sample yields 270,000 or so clones, roughly 84% seen once. Those designated as exposed participants met a COVID-19 case within 2 weeks before study entry. The V gene lost 8 bases and the J gene lost 1 base, with 10 bases spanning the gap. CDR3 length equals 13 residues. Germline CDR1 and CDR2: LNHNV and YYDKDF (reference sequence). The sequencing sample was made of PBMCs or T cells enriched from blood (not recorded which). This TCR derives from a woman aged 45-65 years who had been exposed to COVID-19. The J gene is TRBJ2-3, the V gene TRBV15; D ambiguous. CDR3 residues: CATGLGGTDTQYF. The CDR3 region has the DNA TGTGCCACCGGGCTGGGCGGCACAGATACGCAGTATTTT.